The 21 T cell receptor beta chains below come from one sample, sequenced in a study of blood T cell repertoires in COVID-19. Repertoires were generated with immunoSEQ multiplex PCR, while TCRdb's copy carries only in-frame clones and drops some. This sample has fewer than 150,000 clones, with 65% to 90% found just once. What was sequenced was peripheral blood. These receptors originate from a man between 50 and 59 years old with acute or convalescent COVID-19.

The rearrangement links TRBV20-1 to TRBJ1-2, with D uncertain. The CDR3 sequence is 13 residues long. Germline CDR1 reads DFQATT; CDR2 reads SNEGSKA (reference sequence). With 3 bases removed from V and 1 base from J, the gap between germline ends came to 9 bases. CDR3 DNA: TGCAGTGCTAGTAATTCAGATAACTATGGCTACACCTTC. Protein: CSASNSDNYGYTF.

The chain carries TRBV7-9 and TRBJ2-3; 8 nucleotides agree with TRBD2. This CDR3 spans 15 amino acids. V lost 1 base to trimming and J lost 6 bases; unmatched junction nucleotides: 6. Germline-derived CDR1 and CDR2 are SEHNR and FQNEAQ (reference sequence). In DNA, the CDR3 is TGTGCCAGCAGCTTAGGAGCGGGAGCTCAGGATACGCAGTATTTT. This sequence encodes CASSLGAGAQDTQYF. Together with reference TRBV7-9 and TRBJ2-3, the CDR3 gives the full variable domain: DTGVSQNPRHKITKRGQNVTFRCDPISEHNRLYWYRQTLGQGPEFLTYFQNEAQLEKSRLLSDRFSAERPKGSFSTLEIQRTEQGDSAMYLCASSLGAGAQDTQYFGPGTRLTVL.

The chain combines TRBV28 with TRBJ2-1; no clear D gene. V lost 3 bases to trimming and J lost 5 bases, with 14 bases between them. This CDR3 contains 15 residues. CDR1 and CDR2 from the germline V gene are MDHEN and SYDVKM. CDR3 sequence reads: CASSFERTLNNEQFF. The CDR3 region has the DNA TGTGCCAGCAGTTTCGAGCGAACGCTAAACAATGAGCAGTTCTTC.

The CDR3 is CASSEDGRDYGYTF. CDR3 DNA: TGTGCCAGCAGTGAAGACGGCAGGGACTATGGCTACACCTTC. The chain uses TRBV2 and TRBJ1-2; maybe TRBD1 (5 bases). The CDR3 runs 14 residues. Germline V lookup: CDR1 SNHLY, CDR2 FYNNEI. V shed 1 base and J shed 3 bases, with 9 bases lying between them. Drawing the rest from reference TRBV2 and TRBJ1-2, the complete variable domain is EPEVTQTPSHQVTQMGQEVILRCVPISNHLYFYWYRQILGQKVEFLVSFYNNEISEKSEIFDDQFSVERPDGSNFTLKIRSTKLEDSAMYFCASSEDGRDYGYTFGSGTRLTVV.

The chain carries TRBV18 and TRBJ1-5; D remains unclear. Germline CDR1 is KGHSH and CDR2 is LQKENI. The CDR3 has 13 residues. Trimming cost V 3 bases and J 4 bases, with 7 bases left between them. The CDR3 DNA reads TGTGCCAGCTCACCTTTAGAGAATCAGCCCCAGCATTTT. This gives the protein CASSPLENQPQHF. Looking up the rest from reference TRBV18 and TRBJ1-5 gives the full variable domain: NAGVMQNPRHLVRRRGQEARLRCSPMKGHSHVYWYRQLPEEGLKFMVYLQKENIIDESGMPKERFSAEFPKEGPSILRIQQVVRGDSAAYFCASSPLENQPQHFGDGTRLSIL.

The chain links TRBV6-5 to TRBJ2-2; the match to TRBD1 covers 12 bases. With V trimmed by 10 bases and J by 2 bases, 2 bases remained unmatched. Per germline, CDR1 MNHEY and CDR2 SVGAGI. The CDR3 is made up of 14 amino acids. Here the CDR3 DNA reads TGTGCCACCGGGACAGGGGGCAACACCGGGGAGCTGTTTTTT. Amino acids: CATGTGGNTGELFF.

The V and J genes are TRBV6-5 and TRBJ2-1, with a tentative D call TRBD2 (5 bases). This CDR3 comprises 13 residues. Germline lookup yields CDR1 MNHEY and CDR2 SVGAGI. V lost 6 bases to trimming and J lost 9 bases, with 15 bases between them. CDR3 sequence: CASRPQLVSEQFF. The CDR3 DNA sequence: TGTGCCAGCAGACCCCAACTAGTATCTGAGCAGTTCTTC.

The V gene is TRBV10-3, the J gene TRBJ1-6; D is ambiguous. This CDR3 is 13 amino acids long. The germline gives CDR1 ENHRY, CDR2 SYGVKD. Trimming left V 3 bases short and J 7 bases short, with 7 bases between. As DNA, the CDR3 is TGTGCCATCAGTGAATATGAGAATTCACCCCTCCACTTT. This sequence encodes CAISEYENSPLHF.

The chain couples TRBV4-1 to TRBJ1-1, with D unresolved. This CDR3 contains 15 residues. Germline CDR1 reads MGHRA; CDR2 reads YSYEKL. V lost 1 base and J lost 0, with 9 bases in between. The CDR3 protein is CASSQARTLNTEAFF. Here the CDR3 DNA reads TGCGCCAGCAGCCAAGCGAGGACTTTGAACACTGAAGCTTTCTTT.

The chain uses TRBV11-2 and TRBJ2-7; 8 bases line up with TRBD1. J gave up 8 bases and V 5 bases, and 14 bases lay outside the gene matches. The CDR3 sequence is 15 residues long. In germline, CDR1 is SGHAT, CDR2 FQNNGV. For the CDR3, the DNA is TGTGCCAGCAGCGCTATCCGGGACAGGTCTTTTAAGCAGTACTTC. Its translation: CASSAIRDRSFKQYF.

The rearrangement uses TRBV28 and TRBJ2-3, with 10 bases lining up with TRBD2. This CDR3 spans 11 amino acids. Looked up from germline, CDR1 is MDHEN and CDR2 is SYDVKM. V was clipped by 6 bases and J by 12 bases; unmatched bases: 3. CDR3 sequence reads: CASRSGRAQYF. The CDR3 bases are TGTGCCAGCAGAAGCGGGAGGGCCCAGTATTTT.

The rearrangement uses TRBV6-5 and TRBJ1-4, with 9 bases fitting TRBD1. From germline, CDR1 is MNHEY and CDR2 SVGAGI. The ends lost 6 bases at V and 5 bases at J; junction bases unmatched: 4. The CDR3 spans 14 residues. DNA of the CDR3: TGTGCCAGCAGATCCGGGACAGGGAATGAAAAACTGTTTTTT. Its protein is CASRSGTGNEKLFF.

The CDR3 here is CASRRGADLAGGYEQYF. CDR3 nucleotide sequence: TGTGCCAGCAGGCGCGGAGCAGACTTAGCCGGTGGGTACGAGCAGTACTTC. This chain links TRBV7-6 with TRBJ2-7; D remains ambiguous. Trimming removed 6 bases at V and 4 bases at J, with 25 bases between. This CDR3 comprises 17 residues. The germline V gene encodes CDR1 SGHVS and CDR2 FNYEAQ.

The CDR3 DNA reads as TGTGCCAGCAGTTCAGACAGGGAAAAACTGTTTTTT. Protein sequence: CASSSDREKLFF. The chain joins TRBV6-5 to TRBJ1-4; possibly TRBD1 for D (6 bases). Trimming cost V 4 bases and J 8 bases, with 8 bases left between them. CDR3 size: 12 residues. CDR1 and CDR2 (germline): MNHEY, SVGAGI.

This rearrangement joins TRBV27 to TRBJ1-1; TRBD1 aligns across 7 bases. The CDR3 covers 15 residues. Germline CDR1 MNHEY, CDR2 SMNVEV (reference sequence). After removal of 5 bases from V and 0 bases from J, the junction contained 6 bases not matched to a gene. The CDR3, as DNA: TGTGCCAGCAGTCCTATGACAGGGATGAACACTGAAGCTTTCTTT. Translating gives CASSPMTGMNTEAFF.

The chain links TRBV6-5 to TRBJ2-7; D is possibly TRBD1 (6 bases). This CDR3 comprises 14 residues. Germline loops: CDR1 MNHEY, CDR2 SVGAGI. V was clipped by 2 bases and J by 6 bases, with 14 bases between them. This chain's CDR3 is CASSYGSGHGEQYF. CDR3 bases: TGTGCCAGCAGTTACGGGTCGGGACATGGCGAGCAGTACTTC.

This sequence joins TRBV5-4 and TRBJ1-4, with TRBD1 as a possible D gene (5 bases). Germline V gene sequence: CDR1 SGHNT, CDR2 YYREEE (reference sequence). The CDR3 sequence is 15 residues long. Deletions cut 2 bases from V and 7 bases from J, with 15 bases between. The chain's CDR3 is CASSFQGLAGEKLFF. CDR3 nucleotides: TGTGCCAGCAGCTTCCAGGGTTTAGCGGGTGAAAAACTGTTTTTT.

V usage is TRBV5-6 and J usage is TRBJ1-2; D unclear. This CDR3 contains 11 residues. Germline values: CDR1 SGHDT, CDR2 YYEEEE. Trimming removed 0 bases from V and 10 bases from J, with 7 bases in between. CDR3 protein: CASSLARHYTF. CDR3 bases: TGTGCCAGCAGCTTGGCCAGGCACTACACCTTC.

The chain recombines TRBV18 with TRBJ1-1; unclear D gene. Trimming shortened V by 3 bases and J by 0 bases, and 14 bases separated the two germline ends. Germline CDR1 is KGHSH and CDR2 is LQKENI. The CDR3 totals 16 residues. CDR3 coding DNA: TGTGCCAGCTCACCGCTAGCACCCGGGGTGAACACTGAAGCTTTCTTT. Residues: CASSPLAPGVNTEAFF.

The rearrangement joins TRBV6-5 to TRBJ2-7, with TRBD2 as a possible D gene (5 bases). Germline CDR1 and CDR2: MNHEY and SVGAGI. V was cut by 7 bases and J by 2 bases, with 15 bases left in between. The CDR3 length is 14 residues. The CDR3: CASIRGGYPYEQYF. The CDR3 DNA sequence: TGTGCCAGCATTCGAGGCGGGTACCCCTACGAGCAGTACTTC.

CDR3 loop: CASSQRGRGTEAFF. The CDR3 bases are TGTGCCAGCAGCCAAAGAGGGCGCGGGACTGAAGCTTTCTTT. The V and J genes are TRBV3-1 (or the pseudogene TRBV3-2) and TRBJ1-1; D uncertain. Germline loops: CDR1 LGHDT, CDR2 YNNKEL (reference sequence). The CDR3 totals 14 residues. V lost 2 bases, J lost 5 bases, and 12 bases lay in between.